One and the same sample provided the 22 T cell receptor beta chains below, sequenced in a study of lymphopenia after photon versus proton radiotherapy (dated by TCRdb to between 2018 and 2021). The library was built by means of the immunoSEQ multiplex PCR assay. Here the immuneACCESS table is served through TCRdb, limited to in-frame sequences with V and J called. Missing clones are a known gap in these copies; in checked studies unresolved V genes cover under half, and the rest lacks a known reason. Present in this sample are about 26,000 clones, roughly 87% of which were seen just once. Roughly 3.8% of the sample is held by the ten biggest clonotypes. Sample: peripheral blood, taken from a patient treated with photon-based radiotherapy. The receptors come from a woman between 50 and 59 years old with pancreatic cancer.

The rearrangement joins TRBV28 to TRBJ2-7; a weak D match, TRBD2 (6 bases). Germline V gives CDR1 MDHEN, CDR2 SYDVKM. Between the trimmed V and J ends, which lost 7 bases and 4 bases, there was a span of 11 bases. The CDR3 runs 12 residues. CDR3 nucleotide sequence: TGTGCCAGCATGGGAGGAGTTTACGAGCAGTACTTC. It specifies CASMGGVYEQYF.

This chain uses TRBV5-6 with TRBJ2-1; 8 nucleotides match TRBD1. This CDR3 comprises 16 residues. The V gene end was trimmed by 4 bases and the J gene end by 6 bases; junction bases not matched to a gene: 12. Germline values: CDR1 SGHDT, CDR2 YYEEEE. CDR3 sequence reads: CASSPPTGEFGNEQFF. In nucleotides, the CDR3 is TGTGCCAGCAGCCCGCCGACAGGGGAATTTGGCAATGAGCAGTTCTTC.

The table lists this clone with a count of one. The V call is TRBV6-6, the J call TRBJ2-1; the D gene is possibly TRBD2 (6 bases). There are 15 residues in the CDR3. With 4 bases removed from V and 5 bases from J, the gap between germline ends came to 15 bases. Germline V gives CDR1 MNHNY, CDR2 SVGAGI (reference sequence). The CDR3 nucleotides read TGTGCCAGCAGTTCCGGGACTCTGAGCCACAATGAGCAGTTCTTC. It is translated as CASSSGTLSHNEQFF.

The chain recombines TRBV7-6 with TRBJ1-3; D unresolved. This CDR3 contains 13 residues. Trimming took off 5 bases at V and 0 bases at J, with 5 bases between the two ends. CDR1 is SGHVS, CDR2 FNYEAQ, per germline. Here the CDR3 reads CASSANSGNTIYF. DNA of the CDR3: TGTGCCAGCAGCGCGAACTCTGGAAACACCATATATTTT.

The rearrangement links TRBV5-1 to TRBJ2-2; D remains unclear. CDR1 SGHRS and CDR2 YFSETQ come from the germline V gene. The V and J ends lost 6 bases and 5 bases respectively, with 17 bases between them. The CDR3 consists of 15 residues. CDR3 protein: CASTLVQVGTGELFF. CDR3 bases: TGCGCCAGCACGCTTGTCCAGGTGGGGACCGGGGAGCTGTTTTTT.

The rearrangement joins TRBV6-5 to TRBJ1-1, with 9 bases matching TRBD1. The CDR3 has 15 amino acids. Trimming took 0 bases from V and 5 from J; bases not matched to a gene: 4. CDR1 MNHEY and CDR2 SVGAGI come from the germline V gene. CDR3 protein: CASSYSRTGVTEAFF. The CDR3 DNA follows: TGTGCCAGCAGTTACTCGAGGACAGGGGTAACTGAAGCTTTCTTT.

The V call is TRBV27, the J call TRBJ2-3; no reliable D call. This CDR3 spans 13 amino acids. Germline assignment: CDR1 MNHEY and CDR2 SMNVEV (reference sequence). V was clipped by 5 bases and J by 0 bases, with 6 bases between them. CDR3 nucleotide sequence: TGTGCCAGCAGTACCCACAGCACAGATACGCAGTATTTT. It encodes CASSTHSTDTQYF.

This rearrangement joins TRBV5-1 to TRBJ2-6; no firm D call. The V end was cut by 9 bases, the J end by 2 bases, with 9 bases between. The length of the CDR3 is 13 residues. The germline CDR1 and CDR2 sequences are SGHRS and YFSETQ. The CDR3 region is CATLAPGANVLTF. CDR3 DNA sequence: TGCGCCACCTTGGCCCCTGGGGCCAACGTCCTGACTTTC.

The chain uses TRBV6-5 and TRBJ1-1; 8 bases line up with TRBD1. Germline V CDR1 and CDR2: MNHEY, SVGAGI. Trimming removed 7 bases from V and 4 bases from J; junction bases left unmatched: 8. The CDR3 is 14 amino acids. The CDR3 nucleotides read TGTGCCAGCACCCTCTCAGGGGGCTCCACTGAAGCTTTCTTT. It codes for CASTLSGGSTEAFF.

This chain links TRBV5-4 with TRBJ1-3; a possible D gene is TRBD1 (5 bases). V lost 10 bases to trimming and J lost 0 bases, with 11 bases between them. This CDR3 comprises 13 residues. Germline V gene lookup returns CDR1 SGHNT and CDR2 YYREEE (reference sequence). The CDR3 sequence: CAQTGGSGNTIYF. DNA of the CDR3: TGTGCCCAGACTGGGGGCTCTGGAAACACCATATATTTT.

The J gene is TRBJ2-1, the V gene TRBV18; D could derive from TRBD1 or TRBD2 (5 bases each). The CDR3 is 16 residues long. In germline, CDR1 is KGHSH, CDR2 LQKENI. V dropped 0 bases and J dropped 3 bases, with 12 bases sitting between them. In DNA form, the CDR3 reads TGTGCCAGCTCACCACCGGGGACGGCTGTCTACAATGAGCAGTTCTTC. It translates to CASSPPGTAVYNEQFF.

This clone was observed a few times. The chain couples TRBV6-6 to TRBJ2-7; 8 nucleotides align to TRBD2. CDR1 and CDR2 from the germline V gene are MNHNY and SVGAGI (reference sequence). The CDR3 runs 15 residues. Losses at the gene ends were 4 bases for V and 0 bases for J; bases not matched to a gene: 5. CDR3 nucleotides: TGTGCCAGCAGTTCCCCGGGACTAGTCTCCTACGAGCAGTACTTC. The encoded protein is CASSSPGLVSYEQYF.

This clone has only a few counts. V is TRBV6-1 and J is TRBJ1-2; no clear D. Trimming cost V 7 bases and J 10 bases, with 13 bases left between them. Germline V gene data show CDR1 as MNHNS and CDR2 as SASEGT. The CDR3 contains 11 residues. The chain's CDR3 is CASKLPAHYTF. The CDR3 DNA is TGTGCCAGCAAACTACCAGCCCACTACACCTTC.

This chain uses TRBV6-6 with TRBJ1-5; D is perhaps TRBD1 (6 bases). V was shortened by 2 bases and J by 4 bases, with 12 bases between the two germline ends. The germline gives CDR1 MNHNY, CDR2 SVGAGI (reference sequence). This CDR3 region has 15 residues. CDR3 sequence reads: CASSYRGTPNQPQHF. For the CDR3, the DNA is TGTGCCAGCAGTTACCGTGGGACACCAAATCAGCCCCAGCATTTT.

This chain links TRBV27 with TRBJ2-6; D call uncertain. V was shortened by 5 bases and J by 0 bases, with 5 bases between the two germline ends. The CDR3 length is 14 residues. Germline assignment: CDR1 MNHEY and CDR2 SMNVEV (reference sequence). CDR3: CASSQYSGANVLTF. CDR3 DNA sequence: TGTGCCAGCAGTCAATACTCTGGGGCCAACGTCCTGACTTTC.

The chain joins TRBV9 to TRBJ2-1; the match to TRBD2 covers 12 bases. CDR3 size: 16 residues. The germline V gene has CDR1 SGDLS and CDR2 YYNGEE. V trimming: 4 bases; J trimming: 5 bases; junction bases outside the gene matches: 7. CDR3 DNA: TGTGCCAGCAGCCCTAGCGGGAGGGACTACGACAATGAGCAGTTCTTC. Protein product: CASSPSGRDYDNEQFF.

V gene TRBV6-5 combines with J gene TRBJ1-6, with D hard to call. With 6 bases removed from V and 7 bases from J, the gap between germline ends came to 13 bases. From germline, CDR1 is MNHEY and CDR2 SVGAGI. This CDR3 region has 14 residues. The CDR3: CASSPGGPNSPLHF. The CDR3 region has the DNA TGTGCCAGCAGCCCCGGAGGCCCCAATTCACCCCTCCACTTT.

V is TRBV6-1 and J is TRBJ2-7; 9 bases are shared with TRBD1. Looked up from germline, CDR1 is MNHNS and CDR2 is SASEGT. J lost 5 bases, V lost 3 bases, and 5 bases had no gene match. The CDR3 is made up of 14 amino acids. In nucleotides, the CDR3 is TGTGCCAGCAGTGAGAGGACAGGGGTGGACGAGCAGTACTTC. Its translation is CASSERTGVDEQYF.

This rearrangement joins TRBV4-3 to TRBJ1-4, with D possibly TRBD1 on 5 matching bases. The CDR3 extends over 15 amino acids. CDR1 is LGHNA, CDR2 YSLEER, per germline. V lost 0 bases to trimming and J lost 8 bases, with 13 bases between them. The CDR3 loop reads CASSQDSGRVEKLFF. The CDR3 nucleotides read TGCGCCAGCAGCCAAGACTCCGGCAGGGTAGAAAAACTGTTTTTT.

This clone came up once. The genes are TRBV4-1 and TRBJ2-7; TRBD2 aligns across 7 bases. The CDR3 runs 16 residues. J gave up 2 bases and V 1 base, and 8 bases lay outside the gene matches. Germline V gene data show CDR1 as MGHRA and CDR2 as YSYEKL. CDR3 DNA sequence: TGCGCCAGCAGCCAAGTCTCTCCGGGACTAACCTACGAGCAGTACTTC. The encoded protein is CASSQVSPGLTYEQYF.

The chain uses TRBV19 and TRBJ1-1; D gene uncertain. Germline-derived CDR1 and CDR2 are LNHDA and SQIVND (reference sequence). CDR3 length: 13 amino acids. Trimming pared 5 bases from V and 8 bases from J, leaving 15 bases between. Here the CDR3 DNA reads TGTGCCAGTAGTCCTCGGAGGGAGGGAGAAGCTTTCTTT. Its protein is CASSPRREGEAFF.

This chain joins TRBV7-9 and TRBJ2-3; D is perhaps TRBD1 (6 bases). The V gene's germline CDR1 is SEHNR and CDR2 FQNEAQ (reference sequence). The V end lost 8 bases, the J end lost 4 bases, and 16 bases lay between the germline ends. The length of the CDR3 is 14 residues. The CDR3 DNA follows: TGTGCCAGCGCTGACCCAGGGGTAGCAGATACGCAGTATTTT. Amino acid sequence: CASADPGVADTQYF.